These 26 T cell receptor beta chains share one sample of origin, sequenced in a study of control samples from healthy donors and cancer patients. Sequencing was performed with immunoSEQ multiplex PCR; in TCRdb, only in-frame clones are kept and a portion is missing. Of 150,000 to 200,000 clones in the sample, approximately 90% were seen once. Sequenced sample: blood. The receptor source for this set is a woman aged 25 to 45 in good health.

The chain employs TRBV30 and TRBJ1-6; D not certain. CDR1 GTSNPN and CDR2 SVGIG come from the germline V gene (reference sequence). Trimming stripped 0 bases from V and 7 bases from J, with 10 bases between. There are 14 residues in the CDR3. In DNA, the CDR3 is TGTGCCTGGAGTGTCGGCAGTGGAAATTCACCCCTCCACTTT. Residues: CAWSVGSGNSPLHF.

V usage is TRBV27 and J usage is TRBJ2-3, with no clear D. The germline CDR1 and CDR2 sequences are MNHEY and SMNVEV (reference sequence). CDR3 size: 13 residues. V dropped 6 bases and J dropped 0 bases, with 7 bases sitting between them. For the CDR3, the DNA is TGTGCCAGCAGGATATCTAGCACAGATACGCAGTATTTT. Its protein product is CASRISSTDTQYF.

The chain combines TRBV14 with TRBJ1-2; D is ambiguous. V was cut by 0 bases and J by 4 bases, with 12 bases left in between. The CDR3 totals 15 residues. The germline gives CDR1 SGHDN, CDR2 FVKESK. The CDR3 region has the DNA TGTGCCAGCAGCCAAGACGCGCAGCGTCTCTATGGCTACACCTTC. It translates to CASSQDAQRLYGYTF. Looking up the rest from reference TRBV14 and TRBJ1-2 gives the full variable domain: EAGVTQFPSHSVIEKGQTVTLRCDPISGHDNLYWYRRVMGKEIKFLLHFVKESKQDESGMPNNRFLAERTGGTYSTLKVQPAELEDSGVYFCASSQDAQRLYGYTFGSGTRLTVV.

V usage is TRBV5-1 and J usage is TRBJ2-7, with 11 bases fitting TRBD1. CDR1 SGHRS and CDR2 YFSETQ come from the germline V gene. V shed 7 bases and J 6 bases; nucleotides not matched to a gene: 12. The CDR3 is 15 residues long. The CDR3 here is CASSSRGQGGSEQYF. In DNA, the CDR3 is TGCGCCAGCTCCTCTCGGGGACAGGGGGGGAGCGAGCAGTACTTC.

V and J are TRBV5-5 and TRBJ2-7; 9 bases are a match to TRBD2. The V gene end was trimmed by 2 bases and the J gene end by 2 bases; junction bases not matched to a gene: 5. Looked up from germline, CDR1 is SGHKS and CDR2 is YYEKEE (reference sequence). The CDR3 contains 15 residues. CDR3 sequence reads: CASSLLAGDTYEQYF. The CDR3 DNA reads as TGTGCCAGCAGCTTATTAGCGGGGGATACCTACGAGCAGTACTTC.

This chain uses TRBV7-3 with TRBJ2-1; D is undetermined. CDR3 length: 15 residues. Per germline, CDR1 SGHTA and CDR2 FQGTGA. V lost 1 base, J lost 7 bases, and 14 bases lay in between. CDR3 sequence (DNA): TGTGCCAGCAGCTTAATTCCGAAAGAAGGGAATGAGCAGTTCTTC. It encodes CASSLIPKEGNEQFF.

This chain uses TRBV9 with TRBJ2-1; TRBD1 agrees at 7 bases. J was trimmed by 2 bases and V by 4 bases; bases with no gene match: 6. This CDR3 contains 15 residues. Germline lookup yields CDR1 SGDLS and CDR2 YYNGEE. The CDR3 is CASSQGVETYNEQFF. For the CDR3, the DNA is TGTGCCAGCAGCCAGGGGGTTGAGACCTACAATGAGCAGTTCTTC.

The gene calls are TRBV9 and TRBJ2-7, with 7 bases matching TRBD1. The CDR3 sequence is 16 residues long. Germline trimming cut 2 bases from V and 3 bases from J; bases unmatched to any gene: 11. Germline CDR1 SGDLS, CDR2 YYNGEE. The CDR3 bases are TGTGCCAGCAGCGTGGGAACAGGGGCAACACTCTACGAGCAGTACTTC. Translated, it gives CASSVGTGATLYEQYF.

The CDR3 reads CASSLPGLAGHEQYF. In DNA, the CDR3 is TGTGCCAGCAGCCTTCCGGGACTAGCGGGTCACGAGCAGTACTTC. This chain links TRBV11-2 with TRBJ2-7, with TRBD2 matching 12 bases. Germline V gene sequence: CDR1 SGHAT, CDR2 FQNNGV. V was pared by 5 bases and J by 5 bases, with 7 bases of the junction left unmatched. This CDR3 spans 15 amino acids.

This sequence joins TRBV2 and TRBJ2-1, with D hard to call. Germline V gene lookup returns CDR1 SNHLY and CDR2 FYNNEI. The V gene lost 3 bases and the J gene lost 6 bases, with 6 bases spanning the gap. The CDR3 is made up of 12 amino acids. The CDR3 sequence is CASSDVPNEQFF. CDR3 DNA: TGTGCCAGCAGTGATGTTCCCAATGAGCAGTTCTTC.

The CDR3 loop reads CASSYGLAGPVSYEQYF. The CDR3 bases are TGTGCCAGCAGCTACGGACTAGCGGGTCCTGTCTCCTACGAGCAGTACTTC. The rearrangement uses TRBV11-2 and TRBJ2-7; 11 bases are shared with TRBD2. The CDR3 runs 17 residues. Germline loops: CDR1 SGHAT, CDR2 FQNNGV. V was clipped by 4 bases and J by 0 bases; unmatched bases: 8.

CDR3 loop: CASSSWGGSYNEQFF. As DNA, the CDR3 is TGTGCCAGCAGTTCTTGGGGCGGCTCCTACAATGAGCAGTTCTTC. The chain has TRBV27 and TRBJ2-1; tentative D call: TRBD1 (5 bases). Trimming took 4 bases from V and 0 from J, leaving 10 bases between them. Germline CDR1 is MNHEY and CDR2 is SMNVEV (reference sequence). The CDR3 has 15 residues.

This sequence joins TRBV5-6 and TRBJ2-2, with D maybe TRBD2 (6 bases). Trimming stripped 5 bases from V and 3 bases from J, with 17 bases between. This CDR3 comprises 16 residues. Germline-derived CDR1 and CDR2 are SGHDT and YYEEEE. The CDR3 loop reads CASSPAEGMYTGELFF. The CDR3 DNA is TGTGCCAGCAGTCCTGCGGAGGGGATGTACACCGGGGAGCTGTTTTTT.

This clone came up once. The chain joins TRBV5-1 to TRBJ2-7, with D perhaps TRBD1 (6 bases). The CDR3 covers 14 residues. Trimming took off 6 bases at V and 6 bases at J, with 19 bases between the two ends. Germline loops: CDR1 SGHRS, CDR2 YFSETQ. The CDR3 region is CASTKTTGSPEQYF. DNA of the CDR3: TGCGCCAGCACAAAGACGACAGGATCCCCCGAGCAGTACTTC.

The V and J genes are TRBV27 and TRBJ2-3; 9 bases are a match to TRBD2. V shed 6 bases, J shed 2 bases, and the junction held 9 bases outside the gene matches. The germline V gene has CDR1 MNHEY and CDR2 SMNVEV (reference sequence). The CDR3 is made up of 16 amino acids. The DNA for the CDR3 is TGTGCCAGCAGCAGATTAGCGGGAGAGATCACAGATACGCAGTATTTT. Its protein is CASSRLAGEITDTQYF.

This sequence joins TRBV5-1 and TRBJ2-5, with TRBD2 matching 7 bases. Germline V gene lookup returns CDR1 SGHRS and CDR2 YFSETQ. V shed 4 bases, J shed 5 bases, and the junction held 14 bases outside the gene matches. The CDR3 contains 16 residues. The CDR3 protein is CASSGERGSLQETQYF. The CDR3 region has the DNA TGCGCCAGCAGCGGGGAGCGCGGGAGTCTTCAGGAGACCCAGTACTTC.

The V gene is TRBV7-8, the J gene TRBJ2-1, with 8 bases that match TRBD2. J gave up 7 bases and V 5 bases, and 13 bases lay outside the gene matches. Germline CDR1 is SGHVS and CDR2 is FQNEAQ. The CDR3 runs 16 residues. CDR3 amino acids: CASSITVAGTRNEQFF. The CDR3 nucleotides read TGTGCCAGCAGCATTACAGTAGCGGGAACGAGGAATGAGCAGTTCTTC. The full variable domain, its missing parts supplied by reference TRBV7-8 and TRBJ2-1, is GAGVSQSPRYKVAKRGQDVALRCDPISGHVSLFWYQQALGQGPEFLTYFQNEAQLDKSGLPSDRFFAERPEGSVSTLKIQRTQQEDSAVYLCASSITVAGTRNEQFFGPGTRLTVL.

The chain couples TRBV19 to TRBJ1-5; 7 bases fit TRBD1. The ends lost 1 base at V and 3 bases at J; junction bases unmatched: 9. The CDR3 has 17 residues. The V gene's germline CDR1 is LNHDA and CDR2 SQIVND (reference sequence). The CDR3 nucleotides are TGTGCCAGTAGTATAGGAAGTAAGGGACAGACCAATCAGCCCCAGCATTTT. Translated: CASSIGSKGQTNQPQHF.

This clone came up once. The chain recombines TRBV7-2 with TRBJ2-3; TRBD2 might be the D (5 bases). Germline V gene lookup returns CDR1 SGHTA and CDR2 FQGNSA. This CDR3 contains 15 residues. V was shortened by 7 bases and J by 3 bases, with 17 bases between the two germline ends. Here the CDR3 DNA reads TGTGCCAGCACCGTTAGGACGACGGGGACAGATACGCAGTATTTT. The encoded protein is CASTVRTTGTDTQYF.

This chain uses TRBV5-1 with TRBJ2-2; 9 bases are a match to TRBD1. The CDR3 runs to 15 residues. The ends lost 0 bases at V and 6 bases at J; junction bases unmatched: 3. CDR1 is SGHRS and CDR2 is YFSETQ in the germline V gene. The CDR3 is CASSLGDRVPGELFF. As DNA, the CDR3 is TGCGCCAGCAGCTTGGGGGACAGGGTCCCCGGGGAGCTGTTTTTT.

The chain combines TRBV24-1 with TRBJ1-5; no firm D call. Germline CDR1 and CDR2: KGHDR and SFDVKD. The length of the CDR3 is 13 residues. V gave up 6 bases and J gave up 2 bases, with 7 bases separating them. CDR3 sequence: CATSSQGNQPQHF. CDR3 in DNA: TGTGCCACCAGTTCCCAGGGCAATCAGCCCCAGCATTTT.

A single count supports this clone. The CDR3 sequence is CASSVGAGVGHEQFF. The CDR3 DNA is TGTGCCAGCAGCGTTGGGGCGGGAGTCGGGCATGAGCAGTTCTTC. V and J are TRBV5-6 and TRBJ2-1, with TRBD2 identical over 7 bases. V shed 4 bases and J 8 bases; nucleotides not matched to a gene: 12. The CDR3 is made up of 15 amino acids. Germline values: CDR1 SGHDT, CDR2 YYEEEE. Drawing the rest from reference TRBV5-6 and TRBJ2-1, the complete variable domain is DAGVTQSPTHLIKTRGQQVTLRCSPKSGHDTVSWYQQALGQGPQFIFQYYEEEERQRGNFPDRFSGHQFPNYSSELNVNALLLGDSALYLCASSVGAGVGHEQFFGPGTRLTVL.

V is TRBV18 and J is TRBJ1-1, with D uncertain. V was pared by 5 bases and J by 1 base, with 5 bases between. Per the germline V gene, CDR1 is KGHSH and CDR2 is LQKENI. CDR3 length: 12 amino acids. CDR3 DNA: TGTGCCAGCTCAGAGGGGAACACTGAAGCTTTCTTT. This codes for CASSEGNTEAFF.

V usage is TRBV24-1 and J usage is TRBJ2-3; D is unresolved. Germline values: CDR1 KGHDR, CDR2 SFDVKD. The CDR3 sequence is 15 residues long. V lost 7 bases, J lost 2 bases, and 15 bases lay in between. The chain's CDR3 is CATRPGGDFTDTQYF. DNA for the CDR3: TGTGCCACCAGGCCAGGCGGAGATTTCACAGATACGCAGTATTTT.

In nucleotides, the CDR3 is TGCGCCAGCAGCTTAGGACAGGTGGCCTACAATGAGCAGTTCTTC. Protein product: CASSLGQVAYNEQFF. The chain links TRBV5-1 to TRBJ2-1; TRBD1 agrees at 7 bases. This CDR3 has 15 amino acids. Germline loops: CDR1 SGHRS, CDR2 YFSETQ. With 2 bases clipped from V and 2 bases from J, the junction kept 4 bases outside the gene matches.

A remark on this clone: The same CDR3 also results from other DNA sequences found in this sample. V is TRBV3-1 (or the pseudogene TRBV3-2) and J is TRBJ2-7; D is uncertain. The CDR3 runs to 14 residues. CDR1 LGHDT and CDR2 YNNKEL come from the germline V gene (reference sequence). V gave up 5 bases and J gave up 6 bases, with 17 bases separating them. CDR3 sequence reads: CASSYIELAGEQYF. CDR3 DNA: TGTGCCAGCAGCTATATTGAGTTAGCCGGCGAGCAGTACTTC.